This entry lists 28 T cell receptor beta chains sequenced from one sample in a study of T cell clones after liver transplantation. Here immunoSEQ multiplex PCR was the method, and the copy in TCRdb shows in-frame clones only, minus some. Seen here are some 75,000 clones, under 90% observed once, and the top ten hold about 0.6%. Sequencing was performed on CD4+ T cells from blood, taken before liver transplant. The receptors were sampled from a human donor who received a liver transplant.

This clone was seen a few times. DNA of the CDR3: TGTGCCAGCAGCCCTCCCGGCGGCTCGTCTGGGGCCAACGTCCTGACTTTC. Amino acids: CASSPPGGSSGANVLTF. This chain uses TRBV5-6 with TRBJ2-6; D unclear. Trimming removed 4 bases at V and 1 base at J, with 15 bases between. This CDR3 is 17 amino acids long. Germline V lookup: CDR1 SGHDT, CDR2 YYEEEE. The variable domain in full, with the rest retrieved from reference TRBV5-6 and TRBJ2-6, is DAGVTQSPTHLIKTRGQQVTLRCSPKSGHDTVSWYQQALGQGPQFIFQYYEEEERQRGNFPDRFSGHQFPNYSSELNVNALLLGDSALYLCASSPPGGSSGANVLTFGAGSRLTVL.

The chain's CDR3 is CASSATGVTDTQYF. DNA of the CDR3: TGTGCCAGCAGTGCAACGGGAGTCACAGATACGCAGTATTTT. The chain couples TRBV25-1 to TRBJ2-3, with D tentatively TRBD2 (6 bases). The CDR3 loop spans 14 amino acids. Trimming cost V 4 bases and J 2 bases, with 10 bases left between them. Germline V gene lookup returns CDR1 MGHDK and CDR2 SYGVNS.

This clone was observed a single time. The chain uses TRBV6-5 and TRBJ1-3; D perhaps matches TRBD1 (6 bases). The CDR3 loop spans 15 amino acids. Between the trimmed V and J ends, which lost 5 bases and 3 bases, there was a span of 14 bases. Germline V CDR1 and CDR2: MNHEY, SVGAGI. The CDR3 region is CASSLRDTHGNTIYF. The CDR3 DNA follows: TGTGCCAGCAGTCTCCGGGACACTCATGGAAACACCATATATTTT.

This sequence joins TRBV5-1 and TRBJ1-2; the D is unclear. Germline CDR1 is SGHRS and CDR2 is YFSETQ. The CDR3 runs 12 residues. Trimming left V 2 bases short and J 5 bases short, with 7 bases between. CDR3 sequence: CASSFGEYGYTF. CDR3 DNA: TGCGCCAGCAGCTTTGGGGAATATGGCTACACCTTC.

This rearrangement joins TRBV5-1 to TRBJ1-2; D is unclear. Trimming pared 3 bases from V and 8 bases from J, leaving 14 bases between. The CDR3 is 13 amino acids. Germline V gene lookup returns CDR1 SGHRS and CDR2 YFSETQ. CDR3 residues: CASSSISDSGYTF. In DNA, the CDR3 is TGCGCCAGCAGCTCCATAAGCGACTCCGGCTACACCTTC.

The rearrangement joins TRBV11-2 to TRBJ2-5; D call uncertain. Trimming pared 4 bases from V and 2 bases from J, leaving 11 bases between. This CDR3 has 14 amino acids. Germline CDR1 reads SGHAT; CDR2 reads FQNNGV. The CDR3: CASSSATTQETQYF. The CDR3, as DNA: TGTGCCAGCAGCTCTGCCACTACGCAAGAGACCCAGTACTTC.

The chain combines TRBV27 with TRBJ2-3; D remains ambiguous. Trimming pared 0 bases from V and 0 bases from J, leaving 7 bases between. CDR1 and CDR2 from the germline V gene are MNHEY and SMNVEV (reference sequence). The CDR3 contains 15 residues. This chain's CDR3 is CASSLSLGSTDTQYF. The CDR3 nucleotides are TGTGCCAGCAGTTTATCCCTAGGTAGCACAGATACGCAGTATTTT.

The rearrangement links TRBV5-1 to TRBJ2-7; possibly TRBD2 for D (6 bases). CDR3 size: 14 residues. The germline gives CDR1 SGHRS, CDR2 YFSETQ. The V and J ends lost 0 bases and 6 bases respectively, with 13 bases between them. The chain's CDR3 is CASSLALGRSEQYF. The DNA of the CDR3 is TGCGCCAGCAGCTTGGCCCTGGGGAGGTCCGAGCAGTACTTC.

This CDR3 is CASSDDGSSYEQYF. The CDR3 region has the DNA TGTGCCAGCAGTGATGACGGGAGCTCCTACGAGCAGTACTTC. The J gene is TRBJ2-7, the V gene TRBV25-1, with D possibly matching TRBD2 (6 bases). The V gene lost 3 bases and the J gene lost 0 bases, with 9 bases spanning the gap. The CDR3 sequence is 14 residues long. Germline lookup yields CDR1 MGHDK and CDR2 SYGVNS.

The CDR3 loop reads CASKAGTGYGELFF. The CDR3, as DNA: TGTGCCAGCAAGGCCGGGACAGGGTACGGGGAGCTGTTTTTT. The chain links TRBV6-5 to TRBJ2-2; 9 nucleotides agree with TRBD1. CDR1 and CDR2 from the germline V gene are MNHEY and SVGAGI. The junction had 7 bases not matched to a gene; V was cut back by 7 bases and J by 7 bases. This CDR3 has 14 residues.

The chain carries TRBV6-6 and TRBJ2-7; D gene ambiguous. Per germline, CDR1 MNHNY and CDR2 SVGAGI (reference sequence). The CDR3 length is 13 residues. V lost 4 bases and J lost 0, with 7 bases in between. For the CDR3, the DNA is TGTGCCAGCAGTTGGGTGAGCTCCTACGAGCAGTACTTC. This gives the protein CASSWVSSYEQYF.

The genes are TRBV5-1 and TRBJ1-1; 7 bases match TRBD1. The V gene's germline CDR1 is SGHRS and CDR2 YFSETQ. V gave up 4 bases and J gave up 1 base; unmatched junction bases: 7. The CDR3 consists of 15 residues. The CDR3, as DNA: TGCGCCAGCAGCGTCTACAGGGGAGGGAACACTGAAGCTTTCTTT. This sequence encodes CASSVYRGGNTEAFF.

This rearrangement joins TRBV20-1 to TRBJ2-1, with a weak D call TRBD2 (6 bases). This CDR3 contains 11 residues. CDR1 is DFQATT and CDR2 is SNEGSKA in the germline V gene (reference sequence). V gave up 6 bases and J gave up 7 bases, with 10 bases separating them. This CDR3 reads CSAPRGNEQFF. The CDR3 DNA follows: TGCAGTGCACCCCGGGGGAATGAGCAGTTCTTC.

CDR3 nucleotides: TGTGCCAGCAGTTTAGGGGTGAAAAAACTGTTTTTT. Translation gives CASSLGVKKLFF. The chain combines TRBV28 with TRBJ1-4; D unresolved. The germline gives CDR1 MDHEN, CDR2 SYDVKM. Trimming stripped 2 bases from V and 9 bases from J, with 7 bases between. The CDR3 is 12 residues long.

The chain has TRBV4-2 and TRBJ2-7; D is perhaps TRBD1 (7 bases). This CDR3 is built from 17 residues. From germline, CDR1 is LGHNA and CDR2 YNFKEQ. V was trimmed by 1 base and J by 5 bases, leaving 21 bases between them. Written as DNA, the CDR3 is TGTGCCAGCAGCCAAGTTAGCGGCAGGGGGATCGTCGACGAGCAGTACTTC. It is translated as CASSQVSGRGIVDEQYF.

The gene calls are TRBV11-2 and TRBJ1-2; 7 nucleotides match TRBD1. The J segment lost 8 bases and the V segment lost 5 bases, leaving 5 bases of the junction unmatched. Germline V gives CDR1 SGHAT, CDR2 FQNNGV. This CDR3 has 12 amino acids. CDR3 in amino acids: CASSKTGFGYTF. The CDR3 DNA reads TGTGCCAGCAGCAAGACAGGGTTCGGCTACACCTTC.

The CDR3 loop reads CASSLGGGGSYEQYF. CDR3 DNA sequence: TGTGCCAGCAGCTTAGGGGGCGGAGGTTCCTACGAGCAGTACTTC. The chain combines TRBV11-2 with TRBJ2-7; D is possibly TRBD1 or TRBD2 (5 bases each). CDR3 length: 15 residues. Per the germline V gene, CDR1 is SGHAT and CDR2 is FQNNGV. V gave up 1 base and J gave up 1 base, with 11 bases separating them. The entire variable domain, with the rest obtained from reference TRBV11-2 and TRBJ2-7, is as follows: EAGVAQSPRYKIIEKRQSVAFWCNPISGHATLYWYQQILGQGPKLLIQFQNNGVVDDSQLPKDRFSAERLKGVDSTLKIQPAKLEDSAVYLCASSLGGGGSYEQYFGPGTRLTVT.

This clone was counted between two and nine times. The CDR3 DNA reads TGCAGCGCCCCGGGCCCTTTGGAGACCCAGTACTTC. Translation gives CSAPGPLETQYF. J is TRBJ2-5 and V is TRBV29-1, with D unclear. The V gene's germline CDR1 is SQVTM and CDR2 ANQGSEA. V lost 7 bases, J lost 5 bases, and 14 bases lay in between. CDR3 size: 12 residues. Full variable domain (rest looked up from reference TRBV29-1 and TRBJ2-5): SAVISQKPSRDICQRGTSLTIQCQVDSQVTMMFWYRQQPGQSLTLIATANQGSEATYESGFVIDKFPISRPNLTFSTLTVSNMSPEDSSIYLCSAPGPLETQYFGPGTRLLVL.

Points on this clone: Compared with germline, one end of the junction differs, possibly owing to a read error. The CDR3 coding sequence is TGTGCCAGCTCCCCTGAATGGACAGGCTACTTCTCTTGGGCCAACGTCCTGACTTTC. As protein: CASSPEWTGYFSWANVLTF. The chain recombines TRBV27 with TRBJ2-6, with 7 nucleotides matching TRBD1. CDR1 and CDR2 (germline): MNHEY, SMNVEV (reference sequence). This CDR3 is 19 amino acids long.

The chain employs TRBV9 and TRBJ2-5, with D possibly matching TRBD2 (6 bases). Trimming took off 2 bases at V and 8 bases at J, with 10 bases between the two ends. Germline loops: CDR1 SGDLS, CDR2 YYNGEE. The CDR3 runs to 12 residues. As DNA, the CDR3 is TGTGCCAGCAGCGTCCCCGGGGGAACCCAGTACTTC. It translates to CASSVPGGTQYF. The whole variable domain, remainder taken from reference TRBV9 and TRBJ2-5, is DSGVTQTPKHLITATGQRVTLRCSPRSGDLSVYWYQQSLDQGLQFLIQYYNGEERAKGNILERFSAQQFPDLHSELNLSSLELGDSALYFCASSVPGGTQYFGPGTRLLVL.

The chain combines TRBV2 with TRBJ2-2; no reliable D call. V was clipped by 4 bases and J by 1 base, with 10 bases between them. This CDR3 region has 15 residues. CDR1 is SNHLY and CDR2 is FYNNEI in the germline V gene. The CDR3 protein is CASSVGLRNTGELFF. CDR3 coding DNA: TGTGCCAGCAGTGTAGGGTTGAGGAACACCGGGGAGCTGTTTTTT.

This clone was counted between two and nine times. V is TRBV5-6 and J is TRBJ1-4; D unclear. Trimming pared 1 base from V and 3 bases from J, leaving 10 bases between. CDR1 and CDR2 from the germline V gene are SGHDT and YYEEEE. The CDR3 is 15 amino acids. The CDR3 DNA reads TGTGCCAGCAGCTTGTTTCAGGCTCCTAATGAAAAACTGTTTTTT. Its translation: CASSLFQAPNEKLFF.

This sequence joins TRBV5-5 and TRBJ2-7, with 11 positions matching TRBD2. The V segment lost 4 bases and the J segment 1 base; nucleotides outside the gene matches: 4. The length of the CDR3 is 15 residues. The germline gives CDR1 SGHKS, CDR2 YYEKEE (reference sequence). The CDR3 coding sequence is TGTGCCAGCAGCCTGACTAGCGGGGCATCCTACGAGCAGTACTTC. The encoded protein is CASSLTSGASYEQYF.

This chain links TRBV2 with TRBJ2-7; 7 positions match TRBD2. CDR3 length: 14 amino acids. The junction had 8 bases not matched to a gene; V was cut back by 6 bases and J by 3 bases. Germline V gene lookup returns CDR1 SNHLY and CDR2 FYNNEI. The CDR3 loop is CASRSKSGIYEQYF. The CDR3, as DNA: TGTGCCAGCAGGAGTAAAAGCGGGATCTACGAGCAGTACTTC. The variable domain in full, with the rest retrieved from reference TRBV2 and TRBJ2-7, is EPEVTQTPSHQVTQMGQEVILRCVPISNHLYFYWYRQILGQKVEFLVSFYNNEISEKSEIFDDQFSVERPDGSNFTLKIRSTKLEDSAMYFCASRSKSGIYEQYFGPGTRLTVT.

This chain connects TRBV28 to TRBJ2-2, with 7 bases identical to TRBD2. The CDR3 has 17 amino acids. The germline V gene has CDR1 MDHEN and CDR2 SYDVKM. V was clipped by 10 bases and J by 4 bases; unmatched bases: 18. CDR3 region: CATNGGGSTGATGELFF. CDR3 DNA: TGTGCCACCAATGGTGGCGGGAGTACGGGCGCCACCGGGGAGCTGTTTTTT. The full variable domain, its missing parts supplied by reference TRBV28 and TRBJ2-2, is DVKVTQSSRYLVKRTGEKVFLECVQDMDHENMFWYRQDPGLGLRLIYFSYDVKMKEKGDIPEGYSVSREKKERFSLILESASTNQTSMYLCATNGGGSTGATGELFFGEGSRLTVL.

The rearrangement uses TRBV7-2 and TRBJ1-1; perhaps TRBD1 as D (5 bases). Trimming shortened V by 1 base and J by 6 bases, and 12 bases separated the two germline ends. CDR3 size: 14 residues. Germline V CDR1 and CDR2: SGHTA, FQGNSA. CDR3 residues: CASSLVVRESEAFF. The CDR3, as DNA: TGTGCCAGCAGCTTAGTGGTCAGGGAATCTGAAGCTTTCTTT.

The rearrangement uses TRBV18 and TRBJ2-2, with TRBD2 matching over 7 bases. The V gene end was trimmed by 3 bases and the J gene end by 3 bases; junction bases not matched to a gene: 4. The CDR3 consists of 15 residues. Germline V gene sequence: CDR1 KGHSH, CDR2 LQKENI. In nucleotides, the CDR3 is TGTGCCAGCTCACCCCGGGGAGGGGACACCGGGGAGCTGTTTTTT. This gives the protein CASSPRGGDTGELFF. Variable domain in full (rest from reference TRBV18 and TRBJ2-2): NAGVMQNPRHLVRRRGQEARLRCSPMKGHSHVYWYRQLPEEGLKFMVYLQKENIIDESGMPKERFSAEFPKEGPSILRIQQVVRGDSAAYFCASSPRGGDTGELFFGEGSRLTVL.

The DNA of the CDR3 is TGTGCCAGCAGTCCGAGGGGGAGCTCTGGGGCCAACGTCCTGACTTTC. Translating it yields CASSPRGSSGANVLTF. This sequence joins TRBV28 and TRBJ2-6, with a weak D call TRBD1 (6 bases). The germline V gene encodes CDR1 MDHEN and CDR2 SYDVKM. With 5 bases removed from V and 0 bases from J, the gap between germline ends came to 11 bases. This CDR3 spans 16 amino acids.